Shown below are 2 T cell receptor beta chains from a single sample sequenced in a study of blood T cell repertoires in COVID-19. Libraries were prepared by immunoSEQ multiplex PCR; TCRdb keeps only in-frame clonotypes and omits some of them. The sample has approximately 120,000 clones; around 87% are singletons. Sequencing was carried out using peripheral blood. The receptors come from a woman between 45 and 60 years old who had recovered from COVID-19.

Only one count was recorded for this clone. This CDR3 reads CASSPGIGNQPQHF. In DNA, the CDR3 is TGTGCCAGCAGCCCCGGTATAGGCAATCAGCCCCAGCATTTT. The chain combines TRBV7-9 with TRBJ1-5, with unresolved D. V lost 5 bases and J lost 2, with 10 bases in between. Germline lookup yields CDR1 SEHNR and CDR2 FQNEAQ (reference sequence). The CDR3 is made up of 14 amino acids. The complete variable domain, with remaining parts taken from reference TRBV7-9 and TRBJ1-5, reads DTGVSQNPRHKITKRGQNVTFRCDPISEHNRLYWYRQTLGQGPEFLTYFQNEAQLEKSRLLSDRFSAERPKGSFSTLEIQRTEQGDSAMYLCASSPGIGNQPQHFGDGTRLSIL.

The chain links TRBV4-2 to TRBJ2-2; TRBD2 aligns across 8 bases. V lost 1 base to trimming and J lost 4 bases; unmatched junction nucleotides: 5. CDR3 length equals 16 residues. CDR1 is LGHNA and CDR2 is YNFKEQ in the germline V gene. CDR3 in DNA: TGTGCCAGCAGCCAAGCGGGGGGGCCAGGCACCGGGGAGCTGTTTTTT. Its translation: CASSQAGGPGTGELFF.